This TCR beta chain was found in a study of blood T cell repertoires in COVID-19. Study-level information: The United States, Italy and Spain provided the acute and convalescent COVID-19 samples. The cDNA or gDNA used as material had been derived from T cells, B-cell-depleted T cells, or PBMCs.

It was during active infection that Seattle patients were enrolled and then longitudinally followed. Study processing details: Reference gene primers were amplified, and this amplification served to estimate nucleated cell counts. Produced via immunoSEQ multiplex PCR; TCRdb's table is partial and in-frame only. V and J calls and clone size are given by that table; D and trimming were obtained from the DNA. The sample includes about 140,000 clones, around 89% seen only once; the top ten take 2.5% to 3%. CDR1 is SGDLS and CDR2 is YYNGEE in the germline V gene. The CDR3 runs 15 residues. The V segment lost 3 bases and the J segment 4 bases; nucleotides outside the gene matches: 7.

This chain joins TRBV9 and TRBJ2-1; 7 bases line up with TRBD2. Sequencing was done on a sample of peripheral blood. The clonotype comes from a human donor with COVID-19, enrolled during active disease. The donor label of this sample is uncertain. In nucleotides, the CDR3 is TGTGCCAGCAGCGCCCGACTAGCCCTGTACAATGAGCAGTTCTTC. This translates into CASSARLALYNEQFF.